The 26 T cell receptor beta chains below all came from one sample that was sequenced in a study of T-cell memory formation after mild COVID-19. In TCRdb, the 5' RACE reads were re-called with MiXCR into one record per CDR3 protein. The sample records some 300,000 distinct CDR3 sequences, less than 20% being singletons. Source material: PBMCs or a T cell subset sorted from them (not recorded which). All receptors come from a man aged 18 to 30 who had mild COVID-19 (a few samples of this study predate the infection). Cell type and time point are not known.

CDR3 sequence (DNA): TGCAGTGCGACCGGGACCTCCTACGAGCAGTACGTC. This gives the protein CSATGTSYEQYV. The chain uses TRBV20-1 and TRBJ2-7; possibly TRBD1 or TRBD2 for D (5 bases each). Looked up from germline, CDR1 is DFQATT and CDR2 is SNEGSKA (reference sequence). CDR3 length: 12 residues. Trimming stripped 6 bases from V and 0 bases from J, with 9 bases between.

The V and J genes are TRBV27 and TRBJ1-5; 7 bases align to TRBD1. Germline values: CDR1 MNHEY, CDR2 SMNVEV (reference sequence). The CDR3 totals 14 residues. J gave up 6 bases and V 5 bases, and 7 bases lay outside the gene matches. CDR3 loop: CASSTDREAQPQHF. DNA of the CDR3: TGTGCCAGCAGTACAGACAGGGAGGCTCAGCCCCAGCATTTT.

This clonotype showed up many times. The chain employs TRBV5-1 and TRBJ2-2; the D gene is possibly TRBD1 (6 bases). The CDR3 covers 15 residues. The V and J ends lost 0 bases and 3 bases respectively, with 9 bases between them. In germline, CDR1 is SGHRS, CDR2 YFSETQ. The CDR3 DNA follows: TGCGCCAGCAGCTTGGACAGGGTTGACACCGGGGAGCTGTTTTTT. Encoded protein: CASSLDRVDTGELFF.

This clonotype came up a few times. V and J are TRBV29-1 and TRBJ1-3; 11 bases match TRBD1. Germline assignment: CDR1 SQVTM and CDR2 ANQGSEA. The CDR3 sequence is 14 residues long. V lost 7 bases, J lost 4 bases, and 6 bases stayed unmatched. Written as DNA, the CDR3 is TGCAGCGCCGGACAGGGGGCGTCGGGAAACACCATATATTTT. It yields the protein CSAGQGASGNTIYF.

At least ten counts were recorded for this clonotype. The V gene is TRBV7-9, the J gene TRBJ2-3; perhaps D is TRBD1 or TRBD2 (5 bases each). V was pared by 4 bases and J by 5 bases, with 16 bases between. CDR3 length: 15 residues. Germline CDR1 SEHNR, CDR2 FQNEAQ (reference sequence). The CDR3 DNA reads TGTGCCAGCAGCTGGCCGGCCCTGGGACGAGATACGCAGTATTTT. As protein: CASSWPALGRDTQYF.

V and J are TRBV7-8 and TRBJ2-3; tentatively, D is TRBD2 (7 bases). The CDR3 length is 18 residues. Trimming pared 6 bases from V and 3 bases from J, leaving 25 bases between. CDR1 and CDR2 (germline): SGHVS, FQNEAQ. CDR3 sequence (DNA): TGTGCCAGCAGTTCCGACTTTGCGGGGGCGCCGGGGACAGATACGCAGTATTTT. Translating gives CASSSDFAGAPGTDTQYF.

V is TRBV10-2 and J is TRBJ1-4; a possible D gene is TRBD1 (5 bases). V lost 7 bases and J 7 bases, leaving 13 bases between the germline ends. The V gene's germline CDR1 is WSHSY and CDR2 SAAADI. The CDR3 loop spans 13 amino acids. The chain's CDR3 is CASTYGGGEKLFF. Written as DNA, the CDR3 is TGCGCCAGCACCTACGGGGGGGGTGAAAAACTGTTTTTT.

V usage is TRBV4-2 and J usage is TRBJ2-1, with 11 bases lining up with TRBD1. This CDR3 comprises 12 residues. V dropped 4 bases and J dropped 14; count of bases not matched to a gene: 4. The V gene's germline CDR1 is LGHNA and CDR2 YNFKEQ. CDR3 loop: CASSPGTGGEFF. In DNA form, the CDR3 reads TGTGCCAGCAGCCCCGGGACAGGGGGGGAGTTCTTC.

V and J are TRBV7-7 and TRBJ2-5; possible D gene TRBD1, 6 bases. Between the trimmed V and J ends, which lost 5 bases and 3 bases, there was a span of 16 bases. The CDR3 is made up of 15 amino acids. The germline gives CDR1 SSHAT, CDR2 FNYEAQ (reference sequence). The CDR3 here is CASSPDPGTKETQYF. The CDR3 DNA reads TGTGCCAGCAGCCCAGACCCCGGGACAAAAGAGACCCAGTACTTC.

The chain carries TRBV4-1 and TRBJ1-1; 9 nucleotides match TRBD1. V dropped 3 bases and J dropped 6; count of bases not matched to a gene: 8. The CDR3 spans 15 residues. Germline V CDR1 and CDR2: MGHRA, YSYEKL. The CDR3 sequence is CASSQDPGTGSEAFF. CDR3 DNA: TGCGCCAGCAGCCAGGATCCCGGGACAGGGTCTGAAGCTTTCTTT.

V gene TRBV12-3 or TRBV12-4 combines with J gene TRBJ2-5; perhaps TRBD1 as D (5 bases). With 5 bases removed from V and 3 bases from J, the gap between germline ends came to 13 bases. This CDR3 spans 14 amino acids. Here the CDR3 reads CASSRVPREETQYF. CDR3 in DNA: TGTGCCAGCAGTCGCGTTCCCAGGGAAGAGACCCAGTACTTC.

This chain links TRBV5-5 with TRBJ2-2; 8 bases fit TRBD1. V was clipped by 3 bases and J by 7 bases; unmatched bases: 14. From germline, CDR1 is SGHKS and CDR2 YYEKEE (reference sequence). The CDR3 totals 17 residues. The CDR3 nucleotides are TGTGCCAGCAGCTCGATTGCCTGGACAGGGAATGGCGGGGAGCTGTTTTTT. Its protein product is CASSSIAWTGNGGELFF.

Ten or more counts support this clonotype. The gene calls are TRBV7-9 and TRBJ1-1, with D unresolved. The CDR3 has 15 residues. Germline V lookup: CDR1 SEHNR, CDR2 FQNEAQ (reference sequence). Trimming removed 5 bases from V and 4 bases from J, with 17 bases in between. DNA for the CDR3: TGTGCCAGCAGCCCGTTCCGGGGTTCGGGCACTGAAGCTTTCTTT. It codes for CASSPFRGSGTEAFF.

This clonotype was seen a few times. CDR3 bases: TGTGCCAGCAGCCCGGCTCCTTATAGCAATCAGCCCCAGCATTTT. Encoded protein: CASSPAPYSNQPQHF. This chain joins TRBV5-5 and TRBJ1-5; D gene uncertain. The V and J ends lost 4 bases and 0 bases respectively, with 11 bases between them. The length of the CDR3 is 15 residues. Germline-derived CDR1 and CDR2 are SGHKS and YYEKEE (reference sequence).

This clonotype appeared a single time. V and J are TRBV6-2 or TRBV6-3 and TRBJ2-1; weak D call: TRBD1 (6 bases). With 6 bases removed from V and 3 bases from J, the gap between germline ends came to 9 bases. This CDR3 contains 13 residues. CDR1 MNHEY and CDR2 SVGEGT come from the germline V gene. The CDR3 region is CASRSTGYNEQFF. For the CDR3, the DNA is TGTGCCAGCAGGTCGACAGGCTACAATGAGCAGTTCTTC.

V gene TRBV29-1 combines with J gene TRBJ2-5; 7 bases line up with TRBD2. Trimming cost V 3 bases and J 10 bases; bases outside gene matches: 11. The CDR3 is 13 residues long. Per the germline V gene, CDR1 is SQVTM and CDR2 is ANQGSEA. The CDR3 loop is CSVDNPASGYQYF. For the CDR3, the DNA is TGCAGCGTTGATAACCCGGCTAGCGGATACCAGTACTTC.

The chain uses TRBV12-3 or TRBV12-4 and TRBJ2-2; no clear D gene. CDR3 length: 12 amino acids. V was cut by 7 bases and J by 1 base, with 4 bases left in between. Here the CDR3 reads CASIQNTGELFF. CDR3 in DNA: TGTGCCAGCATACAGAACACCGGGGAGCTGTTTTTT.

This clonotype turned up a few times. This chain links TRBV5-1 with TRBJ2-3; D is unclear. V was cut by 7 bases and J by 0 bases, with 12 bases left in between. Looked up from germline, CDR1 is SGHRS and CDR2 is YFSETQ. The CDR3 covers 14 residues. The CDR3 here is CASALRQSTDTQYF. In nucleotides, the CDR3 is TGCGCCAGCGCCTTAAGGCAGAGCACAGATACGCAGTATTTT.

V usage is TRBV5-1 and J usage is TRBJ1-1; the match to TRBD1 covers 8 bases. This CDR3 contains 15 residues. V shed 4 bases, J shed 3 bases, and the junction held 8 bases outside the gene matches. The germline CDR1 and CDR2 sequences are SGHRS and YFSETQ. This CDR3 is CASSHWTGMDTEAFF. The CDR3 nucleotides read TGCGCCAGCAGCCACTGGACAGGGATGGACACTGAAGCTTTCTTT.

This clonotype has a handful of counts. The V gene is TRBV7-2, the J gene TRBJ1-4, with TRBD1 identical over 8 bases. V trimming: 4 bases; J trimming: 8 bases; junction bases outside the gene matches: 9. The germline V gene has CDR1 SGHTA and CDR2 FQGNSA. The CDR3 loop spans 15 amino acids. DNA of the CDR3: TGTGCCAGCAGCTCGCAGGGGGCAGTTTGGGAAAAACTGTTTTTT. Translating it yields CASSSQGAVWEKLFF.

The table lists this clonotype with a few counts. This chain links TRBV20-1 with TRBJ1-4; D uncertain. Germline CDR1 and CDR2: DFQATT and SNEGSKA (reference sequence). V was shortened by 5 bases and J by 5 bases, with 12 bases between the two germline ends. The CDR3 contains 13 residues. CDR3 region: CSAGGMENEKLFF. In DNA form, the CDR3 reads TGCAGTGCTGGAGGGATGGAGAATGAAAAACTGTTTTTT.

This chain connects TRBV5-6 to TRBJ2-5; D is perhaps TRBD2 (6 bases). The V gene's germline CDR1 is SGHDT and CDR2 YYEEEE. V was cut by 4 bases and J by 2 bases, with 12 bases left in between. CDR3 size: 14 residues. DNA for the CDR3: TGTGCCAGCAGCATAGTAGGGAGGCAAGAGACCCAGTACTTC. It yields the protein CASSIVGRQETQYF.

V is TRBV21-1 and J is TRBJ1-1. TRBV21-1 is an annotated pseudogene. The CDR3 sequence is 14 residues long. The CDR3 DNA sequence: TGTGCCAGCAGCAAACCAACAGAGAACACTGAAGCTTTCTTT. It translates to CASSKPTENTEAFF.

This rearrangement joins TRBV7-6 to TRBJ1-4; D unresolved. The CDR3 sequence is 16 residues long. Germline-derived CDR1 and CDR2 are SGHVS and FNYEAQ. V shed 0 bases and J shed 8 bases, with 16 bases lying between them. DNA of the CDR3: TGTGCCAGCAGCTTAGCGCTGCCAGGTTCAGGCGAAAAACTGTTTTTT. Translated, it gives CASSLALPGSGEKLFF.

V usage is TRBV6-6 and J usage is TRBJ1-5; the match to TRBD1 covers 9 bases. CDR3 length equals 14 residues. V gave up 4 bases and J gave up 7 bases; unmatched junction bases: 5. Germline-derived CDR1 and CDR2 are MNHNY and SVGAGI (reference sequence). CDR3 bases: TGTGCCAGCAGTTTCCGGACAGGGGAGCAGCCCCAGCATTTT. Translation gives CASSFRTGEQPQHF.

The chain recombines TRBV4-1 with TRBJ2-7; D uncertain. The V gene lost 0 bases and the J gene lost 3 bases, with 6 bases spanning the gap. Germline CDR1 and CDR2: MGHRA and YSYEKL. This CDR3 spans 13 amino acids. CDR3 residues: CASSQDLFYEQYF. CDR3 in DNA: TGCGCCAGCAGCCAAGATTTATTCTACGAGCAGTACTTC.